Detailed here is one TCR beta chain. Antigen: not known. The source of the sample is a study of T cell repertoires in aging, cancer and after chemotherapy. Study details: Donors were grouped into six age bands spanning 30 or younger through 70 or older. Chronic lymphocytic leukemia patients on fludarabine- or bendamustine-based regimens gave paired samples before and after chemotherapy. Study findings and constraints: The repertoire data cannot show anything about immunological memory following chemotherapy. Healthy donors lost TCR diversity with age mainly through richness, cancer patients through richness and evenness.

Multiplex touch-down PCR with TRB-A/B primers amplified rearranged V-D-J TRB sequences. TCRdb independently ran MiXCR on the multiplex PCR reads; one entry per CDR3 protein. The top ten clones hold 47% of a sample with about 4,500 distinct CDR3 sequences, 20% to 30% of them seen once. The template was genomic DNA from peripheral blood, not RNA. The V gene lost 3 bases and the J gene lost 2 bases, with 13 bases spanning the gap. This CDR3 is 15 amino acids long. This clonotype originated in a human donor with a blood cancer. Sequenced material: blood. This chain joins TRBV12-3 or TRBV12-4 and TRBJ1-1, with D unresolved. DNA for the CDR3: TGTGCCAGCAGTTTGAGCTACATTGCAAACACTGAAGCTTTCTTT. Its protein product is CASSLSYIANTEAFF.